Reported below is one T cell receptor (beta chain). Its antigen is still unknown. The source of the sample is a study of radiation and T cells in renal cell carcinoma. As for the study in general: Nephrectomy followed 15 Gy stereotactic body radiation by 4 weeks. Study conclusions and caveats: In blood, top tumor clones expanded by 2 weeks, shrinking by 4. Without pretreatment biopsies, baseline tumor clonotype presence was undetermined.

The time point: baseline pretreatment blood. Treatment noted: 15 Gy SBRT to primary tumor, nephrectomy 4 weeks later. After SBRT, blood was collected at 2 and 4 weeks, plus baseline. The table came from immunoSEQ multiplex PCR; TCRdb's copy has only in-frame clones and leaves some out. The sample yields 150,000 or so clones, approximately 90% seen once. The germline V gene encodes CDR1 SEHNR and CDR2 FQNEAQ (reference sequence). The CDR3 has 15 residues. The trim removed 1 base at V and 6 bases at J, leaving 7 bases unmatched. The chain combines TRBV7-9 with TRBJ2-7; 9 bases line up with TRBD1. This sequence originates from a woman in her 70s with renal cell carcinoma. The source was blood, collected from a patient whose treatment included radiotherapy and nephrectomy. In nucleotides, the CDR3 is TGTGCCAGCAGCTTAGGATTGGACAGGGGTGCCGAGCAGTACTTC. Translation: CASSLGLDRGAEQYF. The variable domain in full, with the rest retrieved from reference TRBV7-9 and TRBJ2-7, is DTGVSQNPRHKITKRGQNVTFRCDPISEHNRLYWYRQTLGQGPEFLTYFQNEAQLEKSRLLSDRFSAERPKGSFSTLEIQRTEQGDSAMYLCASSLGLDRGAEQYFGPGTRLTVT.